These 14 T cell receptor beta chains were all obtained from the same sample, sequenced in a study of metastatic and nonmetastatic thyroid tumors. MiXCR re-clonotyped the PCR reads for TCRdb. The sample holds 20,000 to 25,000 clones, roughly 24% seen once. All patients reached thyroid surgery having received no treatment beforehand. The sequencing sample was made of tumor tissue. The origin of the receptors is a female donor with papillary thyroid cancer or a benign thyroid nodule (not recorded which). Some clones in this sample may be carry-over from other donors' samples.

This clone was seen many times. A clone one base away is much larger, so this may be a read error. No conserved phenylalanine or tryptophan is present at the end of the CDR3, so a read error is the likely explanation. CDR3 region: CASSPRQERNTEAFL. CDR3 nucleotides: TGTGCCAGCAGTCCTCGACAGGAAAGGAACACTGAAGCTTTCCTT. This chain connects TRBV27 to TRBJ1-1, with D tentatively TRBD1 (6 bases). There are 15 residues in the CDR3. Germline-derived CDR1 and CDR2 are MNHEY and SMNVEV (reference sequence). V was clipped by 5 bases and J by 1 base, with 14 bases between them.

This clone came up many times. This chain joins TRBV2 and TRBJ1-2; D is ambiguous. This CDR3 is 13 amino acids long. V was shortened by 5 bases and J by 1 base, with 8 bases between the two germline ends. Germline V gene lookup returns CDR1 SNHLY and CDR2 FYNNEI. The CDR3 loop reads CASSPTGNYGYTF. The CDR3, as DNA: TGTGCCAGCAGTCCCACGGGTAACTATGGCTACACCTTC.

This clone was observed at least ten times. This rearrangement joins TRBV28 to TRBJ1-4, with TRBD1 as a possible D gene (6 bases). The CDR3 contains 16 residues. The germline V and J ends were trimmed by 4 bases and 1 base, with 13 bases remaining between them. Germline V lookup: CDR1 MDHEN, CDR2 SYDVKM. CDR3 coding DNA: TGTGCCAGCAGTTCGCCAACCAGGGGAACTAATGAAAAACTGTTTTTT. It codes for CASSSPTRGTNEKLFF.

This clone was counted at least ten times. The CDR3: CSARSGTSSYNEQFF. CDR3 coding DNA: TGCAGCGCCCGGTCGGGGACCAGCTCCTACAATGAGCAGTTCTTC. The chain recombines TRBV29-1 with TRBJ2-1, with D perhaps TRBD1 or TRBD2 (5 bases each). The germline CDR1 and CDR2 sequences are SQVTM and ANQGSEA. Trimming took 7 bases from V and 0 from J, leaving 16 bases between them. This CDR3 is 15 amino acids long.

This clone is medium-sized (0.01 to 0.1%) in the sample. The CDR3 protein is CATSRFGGDEQYF. Here the CDR3 DNA reads TGTGCCACCAGCAGATTCGGGGGGGACGAGCAGTACTTC. This chain uses TRBV15 with TRBJ2-7; TRBD2 matches 8 bases. V was clipped by 2 bases and J by 5 bases; unmatched bases: 2. The CDR3 loop spans 13 amino acids. The germline V gene has CDR1 LNHNV and CDR2 YYDKDF (reference sequence).

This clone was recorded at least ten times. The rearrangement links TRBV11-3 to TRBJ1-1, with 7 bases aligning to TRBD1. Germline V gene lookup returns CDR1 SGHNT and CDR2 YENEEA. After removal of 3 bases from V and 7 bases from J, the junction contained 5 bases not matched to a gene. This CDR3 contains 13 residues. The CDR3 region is CASSLRGGGEAFF. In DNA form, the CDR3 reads TGTGCCAGCAGCTTGAGAGGGGGCGGTGAAGCTTTCTTT.

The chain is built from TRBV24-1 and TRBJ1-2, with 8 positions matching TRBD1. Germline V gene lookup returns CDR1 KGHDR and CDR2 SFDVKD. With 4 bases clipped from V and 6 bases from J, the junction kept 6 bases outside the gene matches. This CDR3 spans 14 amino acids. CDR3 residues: CATSDPRGLDGYTF. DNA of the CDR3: TGTGCCACCAGTGACCCCAGGGGGCTTGATGGCTACACCTTC.

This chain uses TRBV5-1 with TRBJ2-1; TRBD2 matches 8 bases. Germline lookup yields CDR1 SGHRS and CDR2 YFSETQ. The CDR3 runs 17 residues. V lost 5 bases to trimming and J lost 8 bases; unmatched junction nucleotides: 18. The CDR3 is CASRLGQGAGGGYEQFF. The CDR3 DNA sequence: TGCGCCAGCAGGCTTGGCCAGGGTGCGGGAGGTGGGTATGAGCAGTTCTTC.

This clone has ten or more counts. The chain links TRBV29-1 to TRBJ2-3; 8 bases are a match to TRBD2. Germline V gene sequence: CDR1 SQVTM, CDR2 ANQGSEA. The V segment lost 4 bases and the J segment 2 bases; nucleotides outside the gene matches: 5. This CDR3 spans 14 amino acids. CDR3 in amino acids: CSVGTGGFTDTQYF. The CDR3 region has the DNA TGCAGCGTTGGGACGGGAGGGTTCACAGATACGCAGTATTTT.

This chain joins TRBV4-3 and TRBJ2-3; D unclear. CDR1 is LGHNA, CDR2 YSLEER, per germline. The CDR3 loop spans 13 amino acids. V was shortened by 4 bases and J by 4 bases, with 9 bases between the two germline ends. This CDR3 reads CASSPRAADTQYF. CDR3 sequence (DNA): TGCGCCAGCAGCCCCCGGGCGGCAGATACGCAGTATTTT.

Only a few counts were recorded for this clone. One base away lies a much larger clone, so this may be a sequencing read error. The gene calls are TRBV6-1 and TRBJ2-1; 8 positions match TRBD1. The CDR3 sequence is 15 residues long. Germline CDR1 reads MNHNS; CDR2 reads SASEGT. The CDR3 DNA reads TGTGTCAGCAGGCCTGGACAGGGTAACTACAATGAGCAGTTCTTC. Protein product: CVSRPGQGNYNEQFF.

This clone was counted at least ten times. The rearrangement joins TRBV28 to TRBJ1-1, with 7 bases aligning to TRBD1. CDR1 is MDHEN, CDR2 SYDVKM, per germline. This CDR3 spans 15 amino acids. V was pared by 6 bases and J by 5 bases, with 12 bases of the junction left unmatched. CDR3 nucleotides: TGTGCCAGCAGACCCTTGGTAGGGGGCAGTACTGAAGCTTTCTTT. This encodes CASRPLVGGSTEAFF.

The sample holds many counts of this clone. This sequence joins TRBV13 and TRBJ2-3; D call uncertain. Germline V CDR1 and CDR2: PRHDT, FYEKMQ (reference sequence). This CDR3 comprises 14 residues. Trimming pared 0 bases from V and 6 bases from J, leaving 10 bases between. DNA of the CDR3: TGTGCCAGCAGCTTAGGGTCCCACCACGATACGCAGTATTTT. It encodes CASSLGSHHDTQYF.

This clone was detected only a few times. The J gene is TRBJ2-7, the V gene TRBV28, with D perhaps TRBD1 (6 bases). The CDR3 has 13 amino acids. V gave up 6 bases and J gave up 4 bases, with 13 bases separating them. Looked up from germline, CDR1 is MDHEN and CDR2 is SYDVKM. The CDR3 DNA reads TGTGCCAGCAGGACAGGTTTTTGTTACGAGCAGTACTTC. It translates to CASRTGFCYEQYF.